This T cell receptor (beta chain) was identified in a study of T cell responses to AZD1222 COVID-19 vaccine. A note on this clone: Its antigen is not known.

Study-level findings and limits: There were mostly white British donors and more females than males, and clonal diversity was possibly underestimated.

The table came from immunoSEQ multiplex PCR; TCRdb's copy has only in-frame clones and leaves some out. Of about 91,000 clones listed, 70% to 90% were seen once; the top ten hold about 19%. The germline V gene has CDR1 SGHRS and CDR2 YFSETQ. The CDR3 length is 14 residues. The trim removed 3 bases at V and 2 bases at J, leaving 2 bases unmatched. The material sequenced was peripheral blood, taken on day 0 of AZD1222 vaccination. This sequence was found in an adult in good health. V is TRBV5-1 and J is TRBJ2-5; TRBD2 matches 9 bases. This CDR3 is CASSWTSAQETQYF. The DNA for the CDR3 is TGCGCCAGCAGCTGGACTAGCGCTCAAGAGACCCAGTACTTC.